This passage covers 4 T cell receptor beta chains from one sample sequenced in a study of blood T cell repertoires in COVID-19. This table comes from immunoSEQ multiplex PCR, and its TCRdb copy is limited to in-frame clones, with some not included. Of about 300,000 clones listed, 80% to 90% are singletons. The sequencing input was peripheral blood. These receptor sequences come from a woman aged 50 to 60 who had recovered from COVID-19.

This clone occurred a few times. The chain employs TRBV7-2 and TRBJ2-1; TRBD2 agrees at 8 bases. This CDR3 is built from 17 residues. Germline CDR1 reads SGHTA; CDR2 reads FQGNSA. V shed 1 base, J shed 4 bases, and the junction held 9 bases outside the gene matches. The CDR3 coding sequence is TGTGCCAGCAGCTTAGGGTCGCGGGCTAGCGGGTACAATGAGCAGTTCTTC. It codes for CASSLGSRASGYNEQFF.

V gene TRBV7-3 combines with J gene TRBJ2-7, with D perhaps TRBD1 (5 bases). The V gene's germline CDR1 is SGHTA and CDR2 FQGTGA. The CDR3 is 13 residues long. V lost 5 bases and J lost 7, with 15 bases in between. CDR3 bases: TGTGCCAGCAGCACCGACAGCCTAGGGGAGCAGTACTTC. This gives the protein CASSTDSLGEQYF.

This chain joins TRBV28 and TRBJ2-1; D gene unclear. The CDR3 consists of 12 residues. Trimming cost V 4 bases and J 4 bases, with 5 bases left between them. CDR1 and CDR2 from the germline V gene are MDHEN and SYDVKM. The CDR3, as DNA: TGTGCCAGCAGTTCTAGATACAATGAGCAGTTCTTC. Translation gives CASSSRYNEQFF.

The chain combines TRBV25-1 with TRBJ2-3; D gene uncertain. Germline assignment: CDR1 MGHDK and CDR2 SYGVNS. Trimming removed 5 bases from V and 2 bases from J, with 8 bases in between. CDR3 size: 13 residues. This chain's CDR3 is CASSWASTDTQYF. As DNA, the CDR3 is TGTGCCAGCAGTTGGGCCTCCACAGATACGCAGTATTTT.